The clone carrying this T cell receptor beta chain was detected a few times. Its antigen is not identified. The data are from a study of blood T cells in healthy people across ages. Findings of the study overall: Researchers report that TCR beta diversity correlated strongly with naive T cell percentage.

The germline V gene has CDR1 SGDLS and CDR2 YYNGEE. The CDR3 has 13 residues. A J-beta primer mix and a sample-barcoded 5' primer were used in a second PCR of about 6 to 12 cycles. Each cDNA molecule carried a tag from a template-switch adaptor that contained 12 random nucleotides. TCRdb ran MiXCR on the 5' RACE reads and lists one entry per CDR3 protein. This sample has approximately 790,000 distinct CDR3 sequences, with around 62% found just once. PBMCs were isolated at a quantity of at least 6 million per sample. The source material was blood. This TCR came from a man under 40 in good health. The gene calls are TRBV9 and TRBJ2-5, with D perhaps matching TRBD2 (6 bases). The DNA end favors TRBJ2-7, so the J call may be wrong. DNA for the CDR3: TGTGCCAGCAGCGTAGCTCTGGGGGGCGAGCAGTACTTC. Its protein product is CASSVALGGEQYF.